The clone carrying this TCR beta chain was found a few times. Its matching antigen is unknown. The sample comes from a study of response to subunit inactivated influenza vaccine. Germline loops: CDR1 SEHNR, CDR2 FQNEAQ (reference sequence). V shed 2 bases and J 17 bases; nucleotides not matched to a gene: 7. The CDR3 totals 13 residues. A single record per CDR3 protein comes from TCRdb applying MiXCR to the RT-PCR reads. The sample includes fewer than 750,000 distinct CDR3 sequences, 11% to 15% of them seen just once. Study findings and constraints: The authors put forward the suggestion that each seasonal influenza vaccination may bring in only a limited number of new T cells.

The source was PBMCs from blood, collected 11 to 12 days after vaccination. This receptor was taken from a man aged 50-60 years who received an inactivated influenza vaccine. This chain connects TRBV7-9 to TRBJ1-6; 9 bases fit TRBD1. Written as DNA, the CDR3 is TGTGCCAGCAGCTTACCGGGACAGGGTATCTTCCACTTT. It yields the protein CASSLPGQGIFHF.